This T cell receptor beta chain was captured by sequencing in a study of cytomegalovirus exposure and HLA in healthy donors. To note about this clone: Antigen: not known.

Study-wide findings and caveats: Most TCR sequences were rare, but some public TCRs occurred in many donors.

Unmatched junction bases numbered 5, after V lost 1 base and J lost 8 bases. Per the germline V gene, CDR1 is PRHDT and CDR2 is FYEKMQ (reference sequence). The length of the CDR3 is 15 residues. PCR primers comprised 60 Vbeta and 13 Jbeta primers. Profiled with immunoSEQ multiplex PCR; TCRdb holds only in-frame clones, not every one. The table includes around 100,000 clones, approximately 58% detected once. Sequencing used PBMCs. The TCR was taken from a woman aged 25 to 39 in good health and CMV-seronegative. The chain combines TRBV13 with TRBJ2-1, with 10 bases identical to TRBD2. The CDR3 sequence: CASSLVLAGVHEQFF. DNA for the CDR3: TGTGCCAGCAGCTTAGTGCTAGCGGGAGTTCATGAGCAGTTCTTC.